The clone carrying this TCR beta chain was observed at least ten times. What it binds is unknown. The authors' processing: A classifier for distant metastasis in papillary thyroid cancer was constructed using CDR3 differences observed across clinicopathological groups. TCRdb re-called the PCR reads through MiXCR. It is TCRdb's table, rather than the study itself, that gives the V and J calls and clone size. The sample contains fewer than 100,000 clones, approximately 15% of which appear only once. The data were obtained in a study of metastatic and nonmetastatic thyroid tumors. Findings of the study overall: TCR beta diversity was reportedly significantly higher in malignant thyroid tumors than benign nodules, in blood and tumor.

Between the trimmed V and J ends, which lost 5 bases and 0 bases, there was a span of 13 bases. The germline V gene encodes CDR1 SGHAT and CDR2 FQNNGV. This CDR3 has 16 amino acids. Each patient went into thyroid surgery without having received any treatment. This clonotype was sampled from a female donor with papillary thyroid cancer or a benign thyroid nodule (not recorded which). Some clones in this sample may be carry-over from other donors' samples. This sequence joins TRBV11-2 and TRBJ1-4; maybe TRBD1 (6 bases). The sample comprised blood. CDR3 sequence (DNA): TGTGCCAGCAGCACGTGGACAGACACAACTAATGAAAAACTGTTTTTT. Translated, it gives CASSTWTDTTNEKLFF. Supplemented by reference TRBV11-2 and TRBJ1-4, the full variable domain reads EAGVAQSPRYKIIEKRQSVAFWCNPISGHATLYWYQQILGQGPKLLIQFQNNGVVDDSQLPKDRFSAERLKGVDSTLKIQPAKLEDSAVYLCASSTWTDTTNEKLFFGSGTQLSVL.